This T cell receptor beta chain stems from a study of tumor-infiltrating lymphocytes in primary liver carcinoma. Overall study: Among the tumors, stages were T1-T3 N0M0 and sizes roughly 4 to 10 cm. Study observations and caveats: Tumors carried a top-250-clone fraction significantly exceeding that of blood (p = 0.039).

Germline-derived CDR1 and CDR2 are SQVTM and ANQGSEA. The CDR3 consists of 16 residues. The investigators made TCR beta cDNA from approximately 500 ng total RNA, using a constant-region primer. For TCR beta, libraries were produced by three nested multiplex PCR rounds using slightly modified ARM-PCR. A C-beta reverse primer and TRBV1-TRBV30 forward primers served in each of the first two PCR rounds, at 10 cycles apiece. TCRdb re-called the multiplex PCR reads with MiXCR, one entry per CDR3 protein. In the table there are fewer than 400,000 distinct CDR3 sequences, roughly two thirds of which are singletons. Germline DNA was also extracted, and blood RNA was taken from unsorted whole blood. Patients had chronic HBV infection and were treatment-naive. This clonotype is a singleton in its sample. Its specificity is unknown. A read error may produce the germline difference seen at one junction end.

Sequencing was performed on peripheral blood. The rearrangement uses TRBV29-1 and TRBJ2-1, with D perhaps TRBD1 or TRBD2 (5 bases each). This clonotype was sampled from a man in his forties with primary liver carcinoma and hepatitis B virus infection. In nucleotides, the CDR3 is TGTAGCGCCTTCGGCAGGGATGGAAGCGATTACAATGAGCAGTTCTTC. Translation gives CSAFGRDGSDYNEQFF.